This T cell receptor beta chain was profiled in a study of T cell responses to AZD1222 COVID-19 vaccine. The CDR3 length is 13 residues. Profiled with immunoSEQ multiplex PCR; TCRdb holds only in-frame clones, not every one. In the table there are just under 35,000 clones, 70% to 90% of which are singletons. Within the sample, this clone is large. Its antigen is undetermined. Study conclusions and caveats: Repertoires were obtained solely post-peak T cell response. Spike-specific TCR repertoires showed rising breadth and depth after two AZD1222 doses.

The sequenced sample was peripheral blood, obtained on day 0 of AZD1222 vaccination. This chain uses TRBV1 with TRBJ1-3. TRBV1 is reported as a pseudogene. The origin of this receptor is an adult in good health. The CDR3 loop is CTSSPVWRNTIYF. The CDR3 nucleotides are TGCACCAGCAGCCCCGTCTGGAGAAACACCATATATTTT.